This T cell receptor (beta chain) was captured by sequencing in a study of cytomegalovirus exposure and HLA in healthy donors. Notes on the study in general: An analysis that came later showed most CMV-associated TCR beta chains appearing HLA-restricted. HLA allele associations emerged for about 18,000 TCR beta sequences in a later analysis, at 0.05 false discovery rate.

This clone has only a few counts. Its target is not known. V was pared by 2 bases and J by 5 bases, with 6 bases of the junction left unmatched. Per the germline V gene, CDR1 is LGHNA and CDR2 is YNFKEQ. The CDR3 consists of 16 residues. The primer mix had 60 Vbeta and 13 Jbeta primers. Some clones are missing from TCRdb's copy, which holds only in-frame ones; the method was immunoSEQ multiplex PCR. The top ten clones hold less than 2.5% of a sample with 150,000 to 200,000 clones, more than 75% of them seen once. Sequencing input: PBMCs. This clonotype originated in a woman aged 25 to 39 in good health and CMV-seropositive. The V gene is TRBV4-2, the J gene TRBJ2-2; 9 nucleotides match TRBD1. The DNA of the CDR3 is TGTGCCAGCAGCCAATCCGGGACAGGGATGACCGGGGAGCTGTTTTTT. Protein: CASSQSGTGMTGELFF.